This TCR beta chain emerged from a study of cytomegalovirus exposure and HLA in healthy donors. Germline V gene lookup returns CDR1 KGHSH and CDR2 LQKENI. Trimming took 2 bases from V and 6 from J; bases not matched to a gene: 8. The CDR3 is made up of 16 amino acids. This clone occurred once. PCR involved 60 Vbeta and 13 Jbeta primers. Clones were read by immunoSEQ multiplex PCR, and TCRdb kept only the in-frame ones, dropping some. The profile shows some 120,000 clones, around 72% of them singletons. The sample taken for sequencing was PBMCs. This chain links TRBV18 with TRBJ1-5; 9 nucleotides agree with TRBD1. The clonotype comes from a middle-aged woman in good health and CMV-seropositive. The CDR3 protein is CASSPEGTGIGQPQHF. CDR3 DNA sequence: TGTGCCAGCTCACCAGAAGGGACAGGGATAGGTCAGCCCCAGCATTTT.